The 28 T cell receptor beta chains presented below share a single source sample, sequenced in a study of T cell changes during pregnancy in multiple sclerosis. Assay: immunoSEQ multiplex PCR; the TCRdb copy retains only in-frame clones and omits some. The sample lists tens of thousands of clones; around nine tenths were seen once. The sample in question was CD4+ T cells from peripheral blood mononuclear cells, obtained after pregnancy. Receptors were obtained from a female donor in good health, enrolled as a control in a pregnancy study.

The chain couples TRBV9 to TRBJ2-3; TRBD2 matches 10 bases. In germline, CDR1 is SGDLS, CDR2 YYNGEE. The CDR3 contains 16 residues. The J segment lost 0 bases and the V segment lost 2 bases, leaving 3 bases of the junction unmatched. Here the CDR3 DNA reads TGTGCCAGCAGCGTTGGGACTAGCGTGAGCACAGATACGCAGTATTTT. This translates into CASSVGTSVSTDTQYF. The variable domain in full, completed from reference TRBV9 and TRBJ2-3, reads DSGVTQTPKHLITATGQRVTLRCSPRSGDLSVYWYQQSLDQGLQFLIQYYNGEERAKGNILERFSAQQFPDLHSELNLSSLELGDSALYFCASSVGTSVSTDTQYFGPGTRLTVL.

This clone was detected once. The J gene is TRBJ2-5, the V gene TRBV11-1, with 13 bases aligning to TRBD2. The J segment lost 5 bases and the V segment lost 6 bases, leaving 9 bases of the junction unmatched. The germline CDR1 and CDR2 sequences are SGHAT and FQDESV (reference sequence). This CDR3 contains 16 residues. The DNA for the CDR3 is TGTGCCAGCAGACACGGGACTAGCGGGACTAAGGAGACCCAGTACTTC. Encoded protein: CASRHGTSGTKETQYF.

The V and J genes are TRBV11-2 and TRBJ2-4; tentatively, D is TRBD1 (6 bases). This CDR3 has 15 amino acids. V shed 5 bases and J shed 0 bases, with 11 bases lying between them. Germline lookup yields CDR1 SGHAT and CDR2 FQNNGV. CDR3 sequence reads: CASSPSRGAKNIQYF. In DNA, the CDR3 is TGTGCCAGCAGCCCCTCCAGGGGAGCCAAAAACATTCAGTACTTC.

This sequence joins TRBV11-2 and TRBJ1-6, with 10 bases lining up with TRBD1. The CDR3 has 19 amino acids. Germline V CDR1 and CDR2: SGHAT, FQNNGV. V lost 3 bases and J lost 0; bases outside the gene matches: 8. The CDR3 loop is CASSFRWDRGSSYNSPLHF. CDR3 coding DNA: TGTGCCAGCAGCTTTCGATGGGACAGGGGAAGCTCCTATAATTCACCCCTCCACTTT.

In this sample, this clone turned up once. The chain couples TRBV5-1 to TRBJ1-1, with no clear D. V lost 0 bases to trimming and J lost 5 bases, with 14 bases between them. The CDR3 runs to 15 residues. Germline assignment: CDR1 SGHRS and CDR2 YFSETQ. DNA for the CDR3: TGCGCCAGCAGCTTGGGCGGGGTGATGAGTACTGAAGCTTTCTTT. Protein sequence: CASSLGGVMSTEAFF.

The chain couples TRBV14 to TRBJ1-1, with a tentative D call TRBD1 (6 bases). Trimming took off 2 bases at V and 4 bases at J, with 17 bases between the two ends. The germline CDR1 and CDR2 sequences are SGHDN and FVKESK. The CDR3 runs to 16 residues. Here the CDR3 DNA reads TGTGCCAGCAGCCAACCGGTGGGGGCCGGAGGCACTGAAGCTTTCTTT. It translates to CASSQPVGAGGTEAFF.

This chain joins TRBV18 and TRBJ1-2, with 9 bases lining up with TRBD1. The germline CDR1 and CDR2 sequences are KGHSH and LQKENI. There are 15 residues in the CDR3. The ends lost 3 bases at V and 9 bases at J; junction bases unmatched: 11. The CDR3: CASSPSGTGIGSYTF. The CDR3 nucleotides read TGTGCCAGCTCACCCTCTGGGACAGGGATCGGGAGCTACACCTTC.

The chain carries TRBV4-1 and TRBJ2-7, with TRBD2 identical over 8 bases. Germline CDR1 and CDR2: MGHRA and YSYEKL. V lost 1 base, J lost 0 bases, and 8 bases stayed unmatched. This CDR3 has 17 residues. CDR3 bases: TGCGCCAGCAGCCAAGTTGGCCGCGGGAGGTTCTCCTACGAGCAGTACTTC. Amino acids: CASSQVGRGRFSYEQYF.

This chain uses TRBV6-1 with TRBJ2-1, with D possibly matching TRBD1 (5 bases). This CDR3 is built from 15 residues. V lost 0 bases and J 5 bases, leaving 11 bases between the germline ends. Germline V gene sequence: CDR1 MNHNS, CDR2 SASEGT. The CDR3 loop reads CASSEALTAHNEQFF. As DNA, the CDR3 is TGTGCCAGCAGTGAAGCATTGACAGCTCACAATGAGCAGTTCTTC.

V and J are TRBV7-2 and TRBJ1-1; TRBD1 aligns across 7 bases. V trimming: 5 bases; J trimming: 6 bases; junction bases outside the gene matches: 12. The CDR3 totals 15 residues. From germline, CDR1 is SGHTA and CDR2 FQGNSA. As DNA, the CDR3 is TGTGCCAGCAGCCCTATTAAAACCGGGACAGCTGAAGCTTTCTTT. Translated, it gives CASSPIKTGTAEAFF.

The chain links TRBV2 to TRBJ1-4, with unresolved D. Trimming took off 6 bases at V and 2 bases at J, with 13 bases between the two ends. Germline CDR1 reads SNHLY; CDR2 reads FYNNEI. The length of the CDR3 is 15 residues. CDR3 nucleotide sequence: TGTGCCAGCAGCGACACGACGGTTACTAATGAAAAACTGTTTTTT. Translating it yields CASSDTTVTNEKLFF.

The chain employs TRBV10-3 and TRBJ2-1; 8 nucleotides match TRBD2. The junction had 6 bases not matched to a gene; V was cut back by 6 bases and J by 8 bases. Germline CDR1 and CDR2: ENHRY and SYGVKD. The CDR3 length is 13 residues. CDR3 bases: TGTGCCATCAGGACTTCCGGGGGGGATGAGCAGTTCTTC. The encoded protein is CAIRTSGGDEQFF.

The chain couples TRBV7-9 to TRBJ2-5; 13 bases are a match to TRBD2. In germline, CDR1 is SEHNR, CDR2 FQNEAQ (reference sequence). The J segment lost 2 bases and the V segment lost 5 bases, leaving 8 bases of the junction unmatched. The CDR3 length is 17 residues. CDR3 in amino acids: CASSPGTSGKGQETQYF. The CDR3 coding sequence is TGTGCCAGCAGCCCCGGGACTAGCGGGAAGGGGCAAGAGACCCAGTACTTC.

J is TRBJ1-2 and V is TRBV6-6, with D possibly TRBD1 on 6 matching bases. Looked up from germline, CDR1 is MNHNY and CDR2 is SVGAGI (reference sequence). V lost 5 bases to trimming and J lost 3 bases, with 13 bases between them. CDR3 length: 14 amino acids. The CDR3 reads CASSRDIPDYGYTF. Here the CDR3 DNA reads TGTGCCAGCAGTAGGGACATACCGGACTATGGCTACACCTTC.

This clone occurred once. The chain has TRBV10-1 and TRBJ2-5, with 9 bases aligning to TRBD2. Germline CDR1 reads WNHNN; CDR2 reads SYGVQD (reference sequence). V gave up 7 bases and J gave up 5 bases; unmatched junction bases: 8. The CDR3 is made up of 14 amino acids. CDR3: CASIEAGGPETQYF. CDR3 DNA: TGCGCCAGCATCGAAGCGGGAGGCCCCGAGACCCAGTACTTC.

This chain connects TRBV6-1 to TRBJ1-5, with TRBD1 matching 7 bases. Unmatched junction bases numbered 2, after V lost 6 bases and J lost 3 bases. The CDR3 runs 13 residues. Germline CDR1 reads MNHNS; CDR2 reads SASEGT. The CDR3 region has the DNA TGTGCCAGCAGACAGGGGATCAATCAGCCCCAGCATTTT. The encoded protein is CASRQGINQPQHF.

The J gene is TRBJ1-1, the V gene TRBV11-2; 9 bases are a match to TRBD1. The germline V gene encodes CDR1 SGHAT and CDR2 FQNNGV. Trimming cost V 5 bases and J 2 bases; bases outside gene matches: 6. The CDR3 has 15 residues. The CDR3 sequence: CASSPGDRANTEAFF. The DNA of the CDR3 is TGTGCCAGCAGCCCGGGGGACAGGGCCAACACTGAAGCTTTCTTT.

The rearrangement uses TRBV10-3 and TRBJ2-3; TRBD1 matches at 9 bases. The CDR3 loop spans 14 amino acids. CDR1 is ENHRY and CDR2 is SYGVKD in the germline V gene. The CDR3 is CATHRGHGTDTQYF. The CDR3 DNA sequence: TGTGCTACCCACAGGGGGCACGGCACAGATACGCAGTATTTT.

The genes are TRBV28 and TRBJ2-7, with D unresolved. Germline CDR1 and CDR2: MDHEN and SYDVKM. There are 15 residues in the CDR3. Trimming cost V 3 bases and J 2 bases, with 14 bases left between them. As DNA, the CDR3 is TGTGCCAGCAGTTTCCCGACAAGATTCCCCTACGAGCAGTACTTC. This translates into CASSFPTRFPYEQYF. Combining the CDR3 with reference TRBV28 and TRBJ2-7 gives the whole variable domain DVKVTQSSRYLVKRTGEKVFLECVQDMDHENMFWYRQDPGLGLRLIYFSYDVKMKEKGDIPEGYSVSREKKERFSLILESASTNQTSMYLCASSFPTRFPYEQYFGPGTRLTVT.

This chain joins TRBV11-2 and TRBJ2-7; 11 positions agree with TRBD2. The CDR3 covers 16 residues. In germline, CDR1 is SGHAT, CDR2 FQNNGV. The J segment lost 2 bases and the V segment lost 1 base, leaving 4 bases of the junction unmatched. The CDR3 DNA is TGTGCCAGCAGCTTAGTAGCGGGGGGGAGCCCCTACGAGCAGTACTTC. Translating gives CASSLVAGGSPYEQYF.

The rearrangement uses TRBV6-6 and TRBJ2-7; 8 bases fit TRBD1. The germline V gene encodes CDR1 MNHNY and CDR2 SVGAGI (reference sequence). V lost 8 bases to trimming and J lost 4 bases; unmatched junction nucleotides: 10. The CDR3 totals 14 residues. The CDR3 is CASRKDRGWYEQYF. As DNA, the CDR3 is TGTGCCAGCCGAAAAGACAGGGGCTGGTACGAGCAGTACTTC.

V gene TRBV25-1 combines with J gene TRBJ2-1, with D perhaps matching TRBD2 (5 bases). The CDR3 sequence is 13 residues long. Trimming removed 5 bases at V and 3 bases at J, with 8 bases between. Germline V gene sequence: CDR1 MGHDK, CDR2 SYGVNS. In DNA, the CDR3 is TGTGCCAGCAGTAGACGGGACTACAATGAGCAGTTCTTC. Protein: CASSRRDYNEQFF.

The J gene is TRBJ1-1, the V gene TRBV5-1; TRBD1 matches 9 bases. The CDR3 is 15 residues long. V shed 3 bases and J 5 bases; nucleotides not matched to a gene: 8. Germline CDR1 and CDR2: SGHRS and YFSETQ. Here the CDR3 DNA reads TGCGCCAGCAGCTCCCGGACAGGGGAGAAGACTGAAGCTTTCTTT. Translating it yields CASSSRTGEKTEAFF.

The DNA for the CDR3 is TGCGCCAGCAGCCAAGGGAAAGCGAGGGGGATTAACTATGGCTACACCTTC. It codes for CASSQGKARGINYGYTF. The V gene is TRBV4-1, the J gene TRBJ1-2; D is possibly TRBD1 (6 bases). Trimming took 1 base from V and 1 from J, leaving 16 bases between them. This CDR3 region has 17 residues. Germline-derived CDR1 and CDR2 are MGHRA and YSYEKL.

V is TRBV9 and J is TRBJ2-3, with TRBD2 matching over 9 bases. CDR3 length: 18 residues. Germline assignment: CDR1 SGDLS and CDR2 YYNGEE. With V trimmed by 0 bases and J by 3 bases, 11 bases remained unmatched. The DNA of the CDR3 is TGTGCCAGCAGCGTAGCTTGGAAGGGCGGGGGGGGAACAGATACGCAGTATTTT. Amino acids: CASSVAWKGGGGTDTQYF.

The V call is TRBV7-8, the J call TRBJ2-7; D not resolved. Deletions cut 1 base from V and 6 bases from J, with 10 bases between. CDR3 length: 13 residues. Germline V gives CDR1 SGHVS, CDR2 FQNEAQ. CDR3 sequence reads: CASSLGSLAEQYF. CDR3 sequence (DNA): TGTGCCAGCAGCTTAGGTTCCTTGGCCGAGCAGTACTTC. The full variable domain, completed using reference TRBV7-8 and TRBJ2-7, is GAGVSQSPRYKVAKRGQDVALRCDPISGHVSLFWYQQALGQGPEFLTYFQNEAQLDKSGLPSDRFFAERPEGSVSTLKIQRTQQEDSAVYLCASSLGSLAEQYFGPGTRLTVT.

This clone was counted between two and nine times. Its ends do not fully match the called genes, so a read error is possible. This rearrangement joins TRBV18 to TRBJ1-5; no definite D call. CDR1 is KGHSH and CDR2 is LQKENI in the germline V gene. The CDR3 is 15 amino acids. This CDR3 is CASSLKSSSDQPQHF. The CDR3 DNA follows: TGTGCCAGCTCACTTAAATCCAGTAGCGATCAGCCCCAGCATTTT.

There are a few counts of this clone. The chain uses TRBV10-2 and TRBJ2-7, with 9 bases that match TRBD2. Germline lookup yields CDR1 WSHSY and CDR2 SAAADI. V was pared by 8 bases and J by 6 bases, with 8 bases of the junction left unmatched. This CDR3 contains 13 residues. CDR3 loop: CASLTSGSLEQYF. As DNA, the CDR3 is TGCGCCAGCCTGACTAGCGGTTCCCTCGAGCAGTACTTC.